These 18 T cell receptor beta chains originate from one sample sequenced in a study of early T cells in non-severe SARS-CoV-2 infection. Each CDR3 protein gets one entry after TCRdb re-called the 5' RACE reads with MiXCR. The sample has about 70,000 distinct CDR3 sequences, more than 12% seen once. Sequenced material: whole blood, taken at baseline. These receptors were taken from an adult who was a healthcare worker with PCR-confirmed SARS-CoV-2 infection or an uninfected control (not recorded which).

This clonotype occurred many times. This rearrangement joins TRBV12-3 or TRBV12-4 to TRBJ2-3; the match to TRBD2 covers 12 bases. This CDR3 region has 20 residues. The J segment lost 0 bases and the V segment lost 3 bases, leaving 13 bases of the junction unmatched. This CDR3 is CASSFNPVRGLAGSTDTQYF. The CDR3 DNA reads TGTGCCAGCAGTTTCAATCCAGTCCGAGGACTAGCGGGAAGCACAGATACGCAGTATTTT.

This chain uses TRBV10-1 with TRBJ2-1; no clear D gene. The CDR3 is 15 residues long. CDR1 and CDR2 from the germline V gene are WNHNN and SYGVQD (reference sequence). The V end was cut by 6 bases, the J end by 8 bases, with 20 bases between. DNA for the CDR3: TGCGCCAGCAGCCATTCGGATCCATATATGGATGAGCAGTTCTTC. It specifies CASSHSDPYMDEQFF.

The sample holds a few counts of this clonotype. The chain couples TRBV12-3 or TRBV12-4 to TRBJ2-7, with D tentatively TRBD1 (6 bases). The CDR3 sequence is 12 residues long. V lost 6 bases and J 3 bases, leaving 9 bases between the germline ends. The CDR3 DNA sequence: TGTGCCAGCAGCCGACAGGACTACGAGCAGTACTTC. Encoded protein: CASSRQDYEQYF.

The sample holds a few counts of this clonotype. The rearrangement links TRBV19 to TRBJ2-3; D ambiguous. The V and J ends lost 11 bases and 3 bases respectively, with 15 bases between them. CDR3 length: 13 residues. The germline V gene has CDR1 LNHDA and CDR2 SQIVND (reference sequence). The CDR3 DNA sequence: TGTGCCTCCCGCGTCGCGGAGACAGATACGCAGTATTTT. As protein: CASRVAETDTQYF.

This clonotype was counted between two and nine times. The gene calls are TRBV25-1 and TRBJ2-7, with D possibly called TRBD1 or TRBD2 (5 bases each). Trimming took 2 bases from V and 5 from J, leaving 13 bases between them. The CDR3 covers 14 residues. CDR1 and CDR2 from the germline V gene are MGHDK and SYGVNS. The CDR3 DNA reads as TGTGCCAGCAGTGAAATAGCACGGGGCGACGAGCAGTACTTC. Amino acids: CASSEIARGDEQYF.

This clonotype was counted between two and nine times. This sequence joins TRBV7-3 and TRBJ2-1; D possibly corresponds to TRBD1 (5 bases). With 4 bases removed from V and 2 bases from J, the gap between germline ends came to 12 bases. Looked up from germline, CDR1 is SGHTA and CDR2 is FQGTGA. This CDR3 contains 15 residues. The DNA for the CDR3 is TGTGCCAGCAGCTCCAAACAGGCTCCCTACAATGAGCAGTTCTTC. Translation gives CASSSKQAPYNEQFF.

This clonotype has ten or more counts. The gene calls are TRBV27 and TRBJ1-2; D is unresolved. This CDR3 comprises 9 residues. The V end lost 7 bases, the J end lost 8 bases, and 5 bases lay between the germline ends. CDR1 is MNHEY and CDR2 is SMNVEV in the germline V gene (reference sequence). As DNA, the CDR3 is TGTGCCAGCATTATCGGCTACACCTTC. The encoded protein is CASIIGYTF.

By sample share, this clonotype is medium-sized (0.01 to 0.1%). V usage is TRBV29-1 and J usage is TRBJ2-3, with 10 nucleotides matching TRBD2. The CDR3 spans 16 residues. The germline V gene encodes CDR1 SQVTM and CDR2 ANQGSEA. V was clipped by 3 bases and J by 3 bases; unmatched bases: 9. CDR3 in DNA: TGCAGCGTTGAGGGGCTAGCGGGAGAATTAACAGATACGCAGTATTTT. Residues: CSVEGLAGELTDTQYF.

V usage is TRBV2 and J usage is TRBJ2-5; D ambiguous. V gave up 5 bases and J gave up 1 base, with 11 bases separating them. The CDR3 has 14 amino acids. In germline, CDR1 is SNHLY, CDR2 FYNNEI. The CDR3 spells CASSLSDGQETQYF. The CDR3 region has the DNA TGTGCCAGCAGTCTTTCCGACGGCCAAGAGACCCAGTACTTC.

The chain has TRBV7-8 and TRBJ2-7; maybe TRBD2 (5 bases). V was pared by 2 bases and J by 7 bases, with 12 bases between. The CDR3 is 13 residues long. Germline CDR1 and CDR2: SGHVS and FQNEAQ. CDR3 in amino acids: CASSLPWTEEQYF. The CDR3 bases are TGTGCCAGCAGCTTACCATGGACTGAAGAGCAGTACTTC.

This clonotype was detected a few times. The V gene is TRBV7-3, the J gene TRBJ2-2; the D gene is possibly TRBD1 (6 bases). CDR1 and CDR2 from the germline V gene are SGHTA and FQGTGA. The CDR3 has 14 residues. V was cut by 2 bases and J by 8 bases, with 12 bases left in between. Here the CDR3 DNA reads TGTGCCAGCAGCTTACGGCAGGGGCAGGGGGAGCTGTTTTTT. Protein product: CASSLRQGQGELFF.

This clonotype appeared many times. The chain carries TRBV28 and TRBJ2-7; D is tentatively TRBD1 or TRBD2 (6 bases each). Trimming cost V 6 bases and J 6 bases, with 12 bases left between them. The CDR3 is 12 residues long. CDR1 and CDR2 (germline): MDHEN, SYDVKM. CDR3 loop: CASRGGPREQYF. As DNA, the CDR3 is TGTGCCAGCAGGGGGGGCCCCCGCGAGCAGTACTTC.

The chain links TRBV30 to TRBJ2-4, with 7 bases lining up with TRBD1. The CDR3 is 15 residues long. Unmatched junction bases numbered 4, after V lost 2 bases and J lost 0 bases. Germline V gives CDR1 GTSNPN, CDR2 SVGIG (reference sequence). The CDR3 DNA reads TGTGCCTGGAGTACCGACAGGGCAGCCAAAAACATTCAGTACTTC. It translates to CAWSTDRAAKNIQYF.

Ten or more counts support this clonotype. J is TRBJ2-6 and V is TRBV11-3; D not resolved. Germline V CDR1 and CDR2: SGHNT, YENEEA. The CDR3 covers 15 residues. The germline V and J ends were trimmed by 5 bases and 0 bases, with 8 bases remaining between them. CDR3 sequence reads: CASSRKSSGANVLTF. CDR3 sequence (DNA): TGTGCCAGCAGCCGAAAAAGCTCTGGGGCCAACGTCCTGACTTTC. Full variable domain (outside the CDR3, taken from reference TRBV11-3 and TRBJ2-6): EAGVVQSPRYKIIEKKQPVAFWCNPISGHNTLYWYLQNLGQGPELLIRYENEEAVDDSQLPKDRFSAERLKGVDSTLKIQPAELGDSAVYLCASSRKSSGANVLTFGAGSRLTVL.

The chain recombines TRBV19 with TRBJ2-7; D may be TRBD1 or TRBD2 (5 bases each). The V end was cut by 6 bases, the J end by 4 bases, with 10 bases between. This CDR3 has 12 amino acids. The germline V gene encodes CDR1 LNHDA and CDR2 SQIVND (reference sequence). CDR3 bases: TGTGCCAGTAGCAGGGACGGTTACGAGCAGTACTTC. Translating gives CASSRDGYEQYF.

This clonotype came up a few times. The chain employs TRBV3-1 and TRBJ1-1; possibly TRBD1 for D (5 bases). V lost 6 bases, J lost 1 base, and 12 bases lay in between. CDR3 length: 14 amino acids. Per the germline V gene, CDR1 is LGHDT and CDR2 is YNNKEL (reference sequence). The CDR3 region has the DNA TGTGCCAGCAGTCCCAACGGGGGGAACACTGAAGCTTTCTTT. This translates into CASSPNGGNTEAFF.

The gene calls are TRBV20-1 and TRBJ2-1, with TRBD2 matching 13 bases. The CDR3 is made up of 15 amino acids. V gave up 6 bases and J gave up 9 bases; unmatched junction bases: 11. Germline CDR1 reads DFQATT; CDR2 reads SNEGSKA (reference sequence). CDR3 bases: TGCAGTGCGACGACCAGGACTAGCGGGAGCGGTGAGCAGTTCTTC. This gives the protein CSATTRTSGSGEQFF.

The V gene is TRBV30, the J gene TRBJ1-5; TRBD1 matches 8 bases. V was clipped by 2 bases and J by 6 bases; unmatched bases: 6. From germline, CDR1 is GTSNPN and CDR2 SVGIG (reference sequence). The CDR3 is made up of 14 amino acids. The CDR3 bases are TGTGCCTGGAGTTACGACAGGGGACCTCAGCCCCAGCATTTT. This encodes CAWSYDRGPQPQHF.